The rows below give T cell receptor beta chains drawn from one sample of a study of blood T cell repertoires in COVID-19. Clones were read by immunoSEQ multiplex PCR, and TCRdb kept only the in-frame ones, dropping some. The sample contains 250,000 to 300,000 clones, less than 90% of which appear only once. Material: peripheral blood. Source of these receptors: a woman in her 30s with COVID-19, enrolled during active disease. Both conserved end residues are part of each CDR3.

TRBJ2-7	TRBV19	CASSLRHASYEQYF
TRBJ1-5	TRBV18	CASSPLGDSNQPQHF
TRBJ2-1	TRBV7-2	CASSSFTSGVNEQFF
TRBJ2-3	TRBV30	CAWGSHPLGTDTQYF
TRBJ2-3	TRBV28	CASNDVTQGGTDTQYF
TRBJ2-3	TRBV6-6	CASVALAPGSTDTQYF
TRBJ2-5	TRBV7-2	CASSRQRGGRGIETQYF
TRBJ1-2	TRBV15	CATSRGTLRRNYGYTF
TRBJ2-1	TRBV21-1	CATVFGGAWDNEQFF
TRBJ1-4	TRBV18	CASSPEYLRGGSPEKLFF
TRBJ2-1	TRBV7-8	CASRAGTSIYNEQFF
TRBJ2-4	TRBV24-1	CATSDGGSQLKAKNIQYF
TRBJ2-3	TRBV15	CATSRGGDRDGDTQYF
TRBJ2-7	TRBV29-1	CSVAQRGPYEQYF
TRBJ2-7	TRBV12-3/TRBV12-4	CASGTGTYEQYF
TRBJ2-1	TRBV4-2	CASSRVAGERGEQFF
TRBJ2-5	TRBV5-6	CASSLGREETQYF
TRBJ2-2	TRBV19	CASSIGGAITGELFF
TRBJ1-1	TRBV29-1	CSVGGLGMNTEAFF
TRBJ1-6	TRBV3-1/TRBV3-2	CASSQVVSSYNSPLHF
TRBJ1-3	TRBV24-1	CATSDPRSSGNTLYF
TRBJ2-7	TRBV12-3/TRBV12-4	CASRYSSYEQYF
TRBJ1-1	TRBV11-2	CASSLGAGTEAFF
TRBJ1-1	TRBV5-4	CASSHSTGLGTEAFF
TRBJ1-5	TRBV28	CASSLSATGRGPQHF
TRBJ1-1	TRBV5-5	CASSSQGRRGNTEAFF
TRBJ1-4	TRBV7-8	CASSSTGAVEKLFF
TRBJ1-1	TRBV3-1/TRBV3-2	CASSQDNQGWVTEAFF
TRBJ2-7	TRBV7-8	CASSLAGTGGLYEQYF
TRBJ1-3	TRBV3-1/TRBV3-2	CASSQGRVSGNTIYF
TRBJ2-7	TRBV10-3	CAISPDSYEQYF